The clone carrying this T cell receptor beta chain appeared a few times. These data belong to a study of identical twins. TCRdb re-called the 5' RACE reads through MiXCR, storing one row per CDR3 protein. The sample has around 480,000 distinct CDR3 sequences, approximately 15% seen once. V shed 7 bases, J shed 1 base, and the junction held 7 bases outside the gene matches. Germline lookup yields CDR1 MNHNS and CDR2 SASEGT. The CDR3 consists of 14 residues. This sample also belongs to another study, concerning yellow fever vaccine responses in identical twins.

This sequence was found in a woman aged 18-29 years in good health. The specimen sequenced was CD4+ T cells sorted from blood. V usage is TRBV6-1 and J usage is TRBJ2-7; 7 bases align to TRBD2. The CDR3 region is CASKPRRESYEQYF. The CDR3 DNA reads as TGTGCCAGCAAACCCCGGCGGGAGTCCTACGAGCAGTACTTC.